The TCR beta chain under discussion was sequenced for a study of T-cell reconstitution after alpha-beta-depleted transplantation in children. General study results and limits: The authors attributed T-cell counts and diversity one year after transplant mostly to newly produced T cells. The study reportedly traced alpha-beta T cells about two months after transplant to several hundred expanded graft clones.

For TCRbeta, the library was prepared with unique molecular identifiers. Each CDR3 protein gets one entry after TCRdb re-called the PCR reads with MiXCR. The sample lists some 830,000 distinct CDR3 sequences, less than 20% occurring once. This clonotype has more than one count but fewer than ten. Its antigen remains unidentified. Sequences were derived from PBMCs, mostly from graft donor cells, sampled 360 days after TCRalphabeta/CD19-depleted stem cell transplant. This TCR was sampled from a male patient between 10 and 17 years old who had a stem cell transplant for acute lymphoblastic leukemia, so the T cells may come from the graft donor.

The CDR3 is CSALYSGSSYEQYF. The CDR3 DNA reads as TGCAGTGCCTTATATTCGGGATCCTCCTACGAGCAGTACTTC. J is TRBJ2-7 and V is TRBV20-1, with a weak D call TRBD2 (5 bases). This CDR3 spans 14 amino acids. The V end lost 6 bases, the J end lost 0 bases, and 15 bases lay between the germline ends. The germline V gene has CDR1 DFQATT and CDR2 SNEGSKA (reference sequence).